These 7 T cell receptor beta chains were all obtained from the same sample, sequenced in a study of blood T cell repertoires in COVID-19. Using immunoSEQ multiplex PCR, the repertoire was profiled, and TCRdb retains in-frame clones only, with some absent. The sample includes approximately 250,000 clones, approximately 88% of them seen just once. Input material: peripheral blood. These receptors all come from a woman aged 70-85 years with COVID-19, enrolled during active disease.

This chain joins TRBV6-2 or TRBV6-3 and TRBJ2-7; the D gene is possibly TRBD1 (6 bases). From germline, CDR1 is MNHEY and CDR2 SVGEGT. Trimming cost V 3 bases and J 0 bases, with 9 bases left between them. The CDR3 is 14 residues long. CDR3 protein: CASSYTGTSYEQYF. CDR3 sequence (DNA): TGTGCCAGCAGTTATACAGGGACCTCCTACGAGCAGTACTTC.

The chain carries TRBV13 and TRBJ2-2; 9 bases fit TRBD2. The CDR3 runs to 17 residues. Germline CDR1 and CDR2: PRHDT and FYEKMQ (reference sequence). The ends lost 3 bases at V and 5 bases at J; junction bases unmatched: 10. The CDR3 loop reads CASSFGGRADRTGELFF. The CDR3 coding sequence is TGTGCCAGCAGCTTTGGCGGGAGGGCCGATCGTACCGGGGAGCTGTTTTTT.

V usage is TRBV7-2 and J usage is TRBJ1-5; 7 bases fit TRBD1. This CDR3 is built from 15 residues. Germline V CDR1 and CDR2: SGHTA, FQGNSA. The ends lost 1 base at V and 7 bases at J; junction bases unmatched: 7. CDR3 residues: CASSLVGGAGQPQHF. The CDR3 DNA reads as TGTGCCAGCAGCTTAGTAGGGGGCGCGGGACAGCCCCAGCATTTT. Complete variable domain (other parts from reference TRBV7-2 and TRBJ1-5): GAGVSQSPSNKVTEKGKDVELRCDPISGHTALYWYRQSLGQGLEFLIYFQGNSAPDKSGLPSDRFSAERTGGSVSTLTIQRTQQEDSAVYLCASSLVGGAGQPQHFGDGTRLSIL.

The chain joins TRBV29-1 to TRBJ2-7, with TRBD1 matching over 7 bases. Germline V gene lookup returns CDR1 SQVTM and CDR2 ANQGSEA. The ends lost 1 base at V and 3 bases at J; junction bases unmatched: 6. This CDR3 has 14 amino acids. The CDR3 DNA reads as TGCAGCGTTGAAGGGGACAGTCCGTTCTACGAGCAGTACTTC. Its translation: CSVEGDSPFYEQYF.

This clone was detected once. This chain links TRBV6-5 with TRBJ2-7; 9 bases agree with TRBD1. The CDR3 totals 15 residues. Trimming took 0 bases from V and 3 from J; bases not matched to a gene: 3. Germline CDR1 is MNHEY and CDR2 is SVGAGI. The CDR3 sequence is CASSYSRGQGYEQYF. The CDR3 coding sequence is TGTGCCAGCAGTTACTCGAGGGGACAGGGCTACGAGCAGTACTTC.

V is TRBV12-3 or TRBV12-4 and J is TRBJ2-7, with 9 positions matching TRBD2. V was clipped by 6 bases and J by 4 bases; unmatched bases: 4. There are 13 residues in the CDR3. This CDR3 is CASRSGGLYEQYF. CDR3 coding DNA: TGTGCCAGCAGAAGCGGGGGGCTTTACGAGCAGTACTTC.

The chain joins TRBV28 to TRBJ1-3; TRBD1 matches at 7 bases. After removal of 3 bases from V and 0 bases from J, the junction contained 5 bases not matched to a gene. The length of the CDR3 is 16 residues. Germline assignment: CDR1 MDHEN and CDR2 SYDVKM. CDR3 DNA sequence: TGTGCCAGCAGTTTGGGGACAGCATTCTCTGGAAACACCATATATTTT. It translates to CASSLGTAFSGNTIYF.